Below, 21 T cell receptor beta chains from the same sample are listed, as sequenced in a study of cytomegalovirus exposure and HLA in healthy donors (dated by TCRdb to between 2016 and 2019). Libraries were made using the immunoSEQ multiplex PCR assay. A mixture of 60 forward primers for TCR Vbeta segments and 13 reverse primers for TCR Jbeta segments was used in the multiplex PCR. TCRdb retrieved this table from immuneACCESS and kept in-frame rearrangements only. Not all clones are present; in checked studies, unresolved V genes account for under half, and no reason is known for the remainder. The sample data list 65,000 to 70,000 clones, and around 72% of these were observed just once. The biggest ten clones account for nearly 7.5% of the sample. Sequencing was carried out using PBMCs. These receptors all come from a woman aged 30 to 39 in good health and CMV-seropositive.

This clone has more than one count but fewer than ten. V gene TRBV14 combines with J gene TRBJ2-3, with D possibly TRBD2 on 6 matching bases. V lost 3 bases and J lost 0, with 13 bases in between. CDR1 is SGHDN and CDR2 is FVKESK in the germline V gene. The CDR3 consists of 16 residues. CDR3 in DNA: TGTGCCAGCAGCCAGCACGGGACTGTCAGCACAGATACGCAGTATTTT. This sequence encodes CASSQHGTVSTDTQYF. Complete variable domain (other parts from reference TRBV14 and TRBJ2-3): EAGVTQFPSHSVIEKGQTVTLRCDPISGHDNLYWYRRVMGKEIKFLLHFVKESKQDESGMPNNRFLAERTGGTYSTLKVQPAELEDSGVYFCASSQHGTVSTDTQYFGPGTRLTVL.

The V call is TRBV6-5, the J call TRBJ2-1; D remains unclear. Looked up from germline, CDR1 is MNHEY and CDR2 is SVGAGI. The CDR3 totals 15 residues. V gave up 3 bases and J gave up 6 bases, with 15 bases separating them. The DNA for the CDR3 is TGTGCCAGCAGTTATGATCCCTTTAAAGCCAATGAGCAGTTCTTC. It codes for CASSYDPFKANEQFF.

The J gene is TRBJ2-1, the V gene TRBV5-4, with 7 bases fitting TRBD2. The germline V gene has CDR1 SGHNT and CDR2 YYREEE (reference sequence). This CDR3 comprises 15 residues. Trimming at V came to 0 bases and at J to 6 bases, leaving 6 bases not matched to a gene. DNA of the CDR3: TGTGCCAGCAGCTTGGGGGGACTAAGACCCAATGAGCAGTTCTTC. Encoded protein: CASSLGGLRPNEQFF. Using reference TRBV5-4 and TRBJ2-1 for the parts outside the CDR3, the full variable domain is ETGVTQSPTHLIKTRGQQVTLRCSSQSGHNTVSWYQQALGQGPQFIFQYYREEENGRGNFPPRFSGLQFPNYSSELNVNALELDDSALYLCASSLGGLRPNEQFFGPGTRLTVL.

The V and J genes are TRBV2 and TRBJ2-1; 10 bases line up with TRBD2. CDR1 is SNHLY and CDR2 is FYNNEI in the germline V gene. V dropped 2 bases and J dropped 4; count of bases not matched to a gene: 5. This CDR3 region has 16 residues. The CDR3 DNA is TGTGCCAGCAGTGAAACGACTAGCGGGTGGTACAATGAGCAGTTCTTC. Its translation is CASSETTSGWYNEQFF.

This rearrangement joins TRBV5-1 to TRBJ2-7; D is perhaps TRBD2 (5 bases). V was clipped by 0 bases and J by 7 bases, with 5 bases between them. Germline assignment: CDR1 SGHRS and CDR2 YFSETQ. This CDR3 is built from 11 residues. The DNA of the CDR3 is TGCGCCAGCAGCTTGGAGCGGGAGCAGTACTTC. Translated: CASSLEREQYF.

The rearrangement uses TRBV29-1 and TRBJ1-6; D not certain. The germline V and J ends were trimmed by 7 bases and 3 bases, with 10 bases remaining between them. Germline loops: CDR1 SQVTM, CDR2 ANQGSEA. The CDR3 covers 13 residues. CDR3 DNA: TGCAGCGCGAGGGAAGACTATAATTCACCCCTCCACTTT. Residues: CSAREDYNSPLHF.

The V and J genes are TRBV29-1 and TRBJ1-1, with a tentative D call TRBD1 (6 bases). This CDR3 spans 12 amino acids. CDR1 is SQVTM, CDR2 ANQGSEA, per germline. V lost 5 bases, J lost 6 bases, and 13 bases lay in between. The CDR3 protein is CSVNEGEPEAFF. Written as DNA, the CDR3 is TGCAGCGTTAATGAGGGGGAACCTGAAGCTTTCTTT.

The V and J genes are TRBV27 and TRBJ2-2; 11 bases match TRBD2. V dropped 4 bases and J dropped 5; count of bases not matched to a gene: 3. The CDR3 covers 15 residues. Germline V gene lookup returns CDR1 MNHEY and CDR2 SMNVEV (reference sequence). The CDR3 DNA reads as TGTGCCAGCAGTTATAGGACTAGCGGGACCGGGGAGCTGTTTTTT. Translated, it gives CASSYRTSGTGELFF.

This clone was recorded a few times. This sequence joins TRBV4-3 and TRBJ1-2; D call uncertain. Germline lookup yields CDR1 LGHNA and CDR2 YSLEER. This CDR3 is 15 amino acids long. V lost 4 bases and J lost 4, with 16 bases in between. CDR3 sequence: CASSREAGSIYGYTF. CDR3 in DNA: TGCGCCAGCAGCCGAGAGGCAGGCTCTATCTATGGCTACACCTTC.

The chain couples TRBV2 to TRBJ1-1; the D gene is possibly TRBD1 (6 bases). Germline-derived CDR1 and CDR2 are SNHLY and FYNNEI. V gave up 2 bases and J gave up 11 bases, with 12 bases separating them. This CDR3 comprises 12 residues. The CDR3 region is CASSENGRGAFF. CDR3 sequence (DNA): TGTGCCAGCAGTGAAAACGGAAGGGGGGCTTTCTTT.

J is TRBJ2-1 and V is TRBV6-5, with D possibly TRBD1 on 6 matching bases. Trimming took off 5 bases at V and 0 bases at J, with 11 bases between the two ends. This CDR3 spans 15 amino acids. Germline V gives CDR1 MNHEY, CDR2 SVGAGI. The CDR3 spells CASSGDKSSYNEQFF. The CDR3 region has the DNA TGTGCCAGCAGTGGGGACAAGAGCTCCTACAATGAGCAGTTCTTC.

The chain has TRBV7-2 and TRBJ2-2, with D maybe TRBD1 (6 bases). The CDR3 loop spans 16 amino acids. Trimming cost V 4 bases and J 1 base, with 13 bases left between them. Germline V gene lookup returns CDR1 SGHTA and CDR2 FQGNSA. CDR3 sequence reads: CASSSSGTRNTGELFF. The CDR3 DNA reads TGTGCCAGCAGCTCCTCCGGGACAAGGAACACCGGGGAGCTGTTTTTT. The full variable domain, completed using reference TRBV7-2 and TRBJ2-2, is GAGVSQSPSNKVTEKGKDVELRCDPISGHTALYWYRQSLGQGLEFLIYFQGNSAPDKSGLPSDRFSAERTGGSVSTLTIQRTQQEDSAVYLCASSSSGTRNTGELFFGEGSRLTVL.

The chain is built from TRBV25-1 and TRBJ2-5, with D tentatively TRBD2 (5 bases). Germline lookup yields CDR1 MGHDK and CDR2 SYGVNS. The CDR3 covers 13 residues. V lost 8 bases and J 4 bases, leaving 14 bases between the germline ends. The CDR3 loop is CASGRPDAETQYF. In nucleotides, the CDR3 is TGTGCCAGCGGGAGACCCGACGCAGAGACCCAGTACTTC.

The sample holds a few counts of this clone. The chain recombines TRBV4-3 with TRBJ1-4; tentatively, D is TRBD1 (6 bases). The germline CDR1 and CDR2 sequences are LGHNA and YSLEER. This CDR3 has 16 residues. V was trimmed by 4 bases and J by 8 bases, leaving 20 bases between them. CDR3 amino acids: CASSPTSQGYGEKLFF. CDR3 sequence (DNA): TGCGCCAGCAGCCCAACATCCCAGGGGTACGGGGAAAAACTGTTTTTT.

CDR3 residues: CASSLTDLAKNIQYF. The CDR3 DNA sequence: TGTGCCAGCAGTTTAACAGATCTAGCCAAAAACATTCAGTACTTC. V and J are TRBV6-6 and TRBJ2-4; no firm D call. V dropped 4 bases and J dropped 0 bases, with 10 bases sitting between them. The germline V gene encodes CDR1 MNHNY and CDR2 SVGAGI (reference sequence). The CDR3 contains 15 residues.

Only a few counts were recorded for this clone. The chain uses TRBV2 and TRBJ1-1; TRBD1 aligns across 7 bases. The germline V gene encodes CDR1 SNHLY and CDR2 FYNNEI. This CDR3 region has 12 residues. With 5 bases clipped from V and 6 bases from J, the junction kept 3 bases outside the gene matches. CDR3 loop: CASSLRGPEAFF. CDR3 nucleotide sequence: TGTGCCAGCAGTCTAAGGGGGCCTGAAGCTTTCTTT.

This clone was seen more than once but under ten times. The chain uses TRBV29-1 and TRBJ2-1; TRBD2 agrees at 9 bases. Germline V CDR1 and CDR2: SQVTM, ANQGSEA. This CDR3 contains 15 residues. With 7 bases clipped from V and 6 bases from J, the junction kept 13 bases outside the gene matches. The CDR3 protein is CSAGIAGALGNEQFF. CDR3 bases: TGCAGCGCGGGGATAGCGGGAGCGTTAGGCAATGAGCAGTTCTTC.

The sample holds a few counts of this clone. The rearrangement links TRBV4-2 to TRBJ2-1; the D gene is possibly TRBD2 (5 bases). The V and J ends lost 0 bases and 0 bases respectively, with 12 bases between them. The CDR3 spans 17 residues. Germline lookup yields CDR1 LGHNA and CDR2 YNFKEQ. CDR3 sequence reads: CASSQDGEAVSYNEQFF. DNA for the CDR3: TGTGCCAGCAGCCAAGATGGCGAAGCGGTCTCCTACAATGAGCAGTTCTTC.

The V call is TRBV5-6, the J call TRBJ2-3, with TRBD1 identical over 10 bases. Germline-derived CDR1 and CDR2 are SGHDT and YYEEEE. V lost 4 bases, J lost 4 bases, and 9 bases stayed unmatched. The CDR3 is 16 amino acids. CDR3 protein: CASSPDRGQISDTQYF. DNA for the CDR3: TGTGCCAGCAGCCCCGACAGGGGGCAGATTTCAGATACGCAGTATTTT.

The chain carries TRBV7-9 and TRBJ2-3; TRBD2 matches at 11 bases. This CDR3 comprises 16 residues. Germline CDR1 and CDR2: SEHNR and FQNEAQ (reference sequence). With V trimmed by 4 bases and J by 0 bases, 3 bases remained unmatched. CDR3: CASSSRTSGSTDTQYF. The CDR3 DNA is TGTGCCAGCAGCTCTCGGACTAGCGGGAGCACAGATACGCAGTATTTT.

This clone showed up just a few times. The CDR3 nucleotides read TGTGCCAGCAACATAGCGGGAGGCCACCGGGAGCAGTACTTC. It encodes CASNIAGGHREQYF. The V call is TRBV7-2, the J call TRBJ2-7; 10 bases are a match to TRBD2. This CDR3 has 14 amino acids. Germline assignment: CDR1 SGHTA and CDR2 FQGNSA. The J segment lost 7 bases and the V segment lost 7 bases, leaving 10 bases of the junction unmatched.